This is a list of T cell receptor beta chains from one sample in a study of CD8+CD57+ T cells in acquired aplastic anemia. TCRdb re-called the reads through MiXCR, storing one row per CDR3 protein. Here the sample spans some 150,000 distinct CDR3 sequences, around half being singletons. Input material: sorted CD4+, CD8+, or CD8+CD57+ T cells (not recorded which) from PBMCs. These receptors were taken from a human donor with aplastic anemia. CDR3s include the opening cysteine and the closing phenylalanine or tryptophan. D genes are given only for firm matches. Not every row has a clone size; where given, it reads once, few, many or a size class.

d_call	clone_size	v_call	cdr3_length	j_call	cdr3_aa	cdr3_nt
.	.	TRBV19	13	TRBJ2-3	CASSPGSTDTQYF	TGTGCCAGTAGTCCGGGGAGCACAGATACGCAGTATTTT
TRBD2	many	TRBV10-3	17	TRBJ2-5	CAEFGGLALWGGETQYF	TGTGCCGAATTTGGCGGACTAGCGCTATGGGGCGGGGAGACCCAGTACTTC
.	once	TRBV20-1	14	TRBJ2-5	CSARGRGPRETQYF	TGCAGTGCTAGAGGCAGGGGTCCCCGGGAGACCCAGTACTTC
.	.	TRBV15	16	TRBJ1-1	CATSGIKLGARTEAFF	TGTGCCACCAGCGGTATAAAGCTGGGGGCGAGAACTGAAGCTTTCTTT
TRBD2	.	TRBV7-2	15	TRBJ2-7	CASSSTSGARYEQYF	TGTGCCAGCAGTTCGACTAGCGGGGCGAGGTACGAGCAGTACTTC
.	.	TRBV15	14	TRBJ1-1	CATSRGGMNTEAFF	TGTGCCACCAGCAGAGGGGGTATGAACACTGAAGCTTTCTTT
.	.	TRBV7-6	9	TRBJ2-6	CASGPVLTF	TGTGCCAGCGGGCCCGTCCTGACTTTC
TRBD1	.	TRBV7-2	14	TRBJ1-2	CASSPRTGGEGYTF	TGTGCCAGCAGCCCGCGGACAGGGGGCGAGGGCTACACCTTC
.	.	TRBV2	13	TRBJ1-2	CASSGNLNYGYTF	TGTGCCAGCAGTGGTAACCTTAACTATGGCTACACCTTC
.	.	TRBV6-5	14	TRBJ1-1	CASSSPVGGERAFF	TGTGCCAGCAGTTCCCCGGTGGGCGGGGAGCGAGCTTTCTTT
.	.	TRBV5-6	14	TRBJ1-2	CASSSAGASCGYTF	TGTGCCAGCAGCTCCGCGGGAGCTAGCTGTGGCTACACCTTC
.	.	TRBV3-1	16	TRBJ2-6	CASSTRDSIGANVLTF	TGTGCCAGCAGCACTCGGGACTCTATAGGGGCCAACGTCCTGACTTTC
.	many	TRBV6-5	14	TRBJ2-7	CASSYGAGINEQYF	TGTGCCAGCAGTTACGGGGCGGGAATCAACGAGCAGTACTTC
TRBD1	.	TRBV5-6	17	TRBJ1-1	CASSFSRTGAMNTEAFF	TGTGCCAGCAGCTTTTCCCGGACAGGGGCCATGAACACTGAAGCTTTCTTT
.	.	TRBV4-1	12	TRBJ1-1	CASSYRLHEAFF	TGCGCCAGCAGCTACAGGCTACATGAAGCTTTCTTT
TRBD2	.	TRBV15	13	TRBJ2-2	CATSVSGDGELFF	TGTGCCACCAGCGTTAGCGGGGACGGGGAGCTGTTTTTT
TRBD1	.	TRBV7-6	14	TRBJ1-6	CASSFGTADSPLHF	TGTGCCAGCAGCTTCGGGACAGCGGATTCACCCCTCCACTTT
.	few	TRBV20-1	14	TRBJ1-2	CSARVPGSDYGYTF	TGCAGTGCTAGAGTTCCAGGTTCGGACTATGGCTACACCTTC
TRBD1	.	TRBV29-1	14	TRBJ2-1	CSVQGQGSKDEQFF	TGCAGCGTTCAGGGACAGGGCAGCAAGGATGAGCAGTTCTTC
.	few	TRBV19	13	TRBJ2-1	CASSMALSGMLFF	TGTGCCAGTAGTATGGCCTTATCGGGCATGCTGTTCTTC